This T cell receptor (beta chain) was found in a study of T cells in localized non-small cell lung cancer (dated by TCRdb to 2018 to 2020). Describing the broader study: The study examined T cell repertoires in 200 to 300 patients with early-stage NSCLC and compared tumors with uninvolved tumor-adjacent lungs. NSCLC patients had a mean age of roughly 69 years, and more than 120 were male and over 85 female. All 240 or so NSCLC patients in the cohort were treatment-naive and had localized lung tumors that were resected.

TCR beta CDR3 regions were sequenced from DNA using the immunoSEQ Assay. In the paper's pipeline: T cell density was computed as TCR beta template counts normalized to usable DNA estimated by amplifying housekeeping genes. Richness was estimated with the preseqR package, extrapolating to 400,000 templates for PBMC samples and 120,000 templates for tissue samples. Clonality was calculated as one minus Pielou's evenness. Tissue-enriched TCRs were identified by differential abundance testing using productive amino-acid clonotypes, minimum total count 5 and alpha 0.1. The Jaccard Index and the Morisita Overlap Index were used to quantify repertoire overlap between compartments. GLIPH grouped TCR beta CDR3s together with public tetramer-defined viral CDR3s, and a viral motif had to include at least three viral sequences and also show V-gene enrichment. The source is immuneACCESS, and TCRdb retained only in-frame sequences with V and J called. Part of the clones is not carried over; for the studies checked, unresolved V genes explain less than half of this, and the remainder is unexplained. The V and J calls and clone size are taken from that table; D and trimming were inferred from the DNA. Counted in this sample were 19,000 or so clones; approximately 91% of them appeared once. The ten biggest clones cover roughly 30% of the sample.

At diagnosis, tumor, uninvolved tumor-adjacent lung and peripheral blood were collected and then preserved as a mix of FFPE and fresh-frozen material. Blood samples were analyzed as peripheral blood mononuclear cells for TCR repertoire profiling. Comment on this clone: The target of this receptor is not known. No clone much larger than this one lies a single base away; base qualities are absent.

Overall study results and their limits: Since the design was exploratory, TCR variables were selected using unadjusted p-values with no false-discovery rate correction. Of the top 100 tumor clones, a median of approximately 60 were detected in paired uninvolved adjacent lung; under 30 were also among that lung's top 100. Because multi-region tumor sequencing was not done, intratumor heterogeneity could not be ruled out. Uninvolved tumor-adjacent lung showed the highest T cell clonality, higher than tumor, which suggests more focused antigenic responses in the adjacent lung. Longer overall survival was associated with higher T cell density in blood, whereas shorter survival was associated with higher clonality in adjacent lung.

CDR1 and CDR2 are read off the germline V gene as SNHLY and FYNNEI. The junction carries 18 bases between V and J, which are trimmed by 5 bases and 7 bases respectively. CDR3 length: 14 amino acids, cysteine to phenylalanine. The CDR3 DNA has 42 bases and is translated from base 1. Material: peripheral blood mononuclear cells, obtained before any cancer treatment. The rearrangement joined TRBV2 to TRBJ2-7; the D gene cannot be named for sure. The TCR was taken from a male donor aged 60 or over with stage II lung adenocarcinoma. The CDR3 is CASSQAVLGTEQYF. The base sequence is TGTGCCAGCAGTCAGGCGGTCTTGGGTACAGAGCAGTACTTC.